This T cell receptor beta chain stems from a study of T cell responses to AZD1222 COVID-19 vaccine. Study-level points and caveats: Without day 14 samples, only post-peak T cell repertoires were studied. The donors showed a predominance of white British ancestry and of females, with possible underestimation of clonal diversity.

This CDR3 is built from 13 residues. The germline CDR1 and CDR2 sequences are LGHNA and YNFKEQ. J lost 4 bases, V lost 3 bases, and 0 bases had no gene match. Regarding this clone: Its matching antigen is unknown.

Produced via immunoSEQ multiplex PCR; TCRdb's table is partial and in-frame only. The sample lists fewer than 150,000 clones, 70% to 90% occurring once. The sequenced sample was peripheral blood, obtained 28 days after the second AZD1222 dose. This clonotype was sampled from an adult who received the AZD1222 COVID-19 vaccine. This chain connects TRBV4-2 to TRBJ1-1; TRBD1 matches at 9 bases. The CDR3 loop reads CASSQDRGTEAFF. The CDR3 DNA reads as TGTGCCAGCAGCCAGGACAGGGGCACTGAAGCTTTCTTT.